This section outlines one T cell receptor beta chain sequence together with its context. Its antigen is currently not known. No clone much larger than this one lies a single base away; base qualities are absent. What the time point label conveys for this sample: baseline before first vaccination. Samples from vaccinated people were obtained from the UK trials COV001 and COV002, which included a single-blind randomized controlled phase 2/3 trial of AZD1222 (ChAdOx1 nCoV-19) in healthy adults. Trial participant PBMC samples were collected at day 0 and day 28 after the second dose for TCRbeta chain sequencing. This sample stems from a study of T cell responses to AZD1222 COVID-19 vaccine (dated by TCRdb to the early 2020s). Background on the whole study: AZD1222 recipients given second doses at about 4 weeks or at about 12 weeks were pooled, since spike-specific TCR depth and breadth were not found to differ between the two schedules. TCR sequencing was performed for over 230 trial participants, of whom about 200 were given two doses of AZD1222 and around 26 were given two doses of MenACWY control vaccine. Enrollment into the trials was organized by age into subgroups of 18-55, 56-69 and 70-plus years, and those subgroups contained roughly 160, 29 and 62 TCR-sequenced participants, respectively. Points the paper makes about the study in general: Participants were mostly white British, with more females than males. The authors suggested clonal diversity may have been underestimated. After two AZD1222 doses, both the breadth and the depth of spike-specific TCRs were significantly higher than at day 0 and than in MenACWY recipients. Conclusions about previously exposed vaccinees were limited because only six AZD1222 recipients were SARS-CoV-2 seropositive at baseline. CD4 TCRs associated with the vaccine covered the entire spike protein, and the dominant responses were in regions 160-218 and 743-854. Epitopes outside the regions mutated in the B.1.351 and B.1.1.7 variants were reportedly recognized by nearly half of the unique spike-specific TCRs. The 56-69-year group was small, and its depth increase did not reach significance, likely because of low power. Because no day 14 peak-response samples were available, repertoires were characterized only after the peak T cell response.

The CDR3 regions of human TCRbeta chains were subjected to immunosequencing. As for how the authors treated the data: TCRs in the repertoires were compared against a reference library of SARS-CoV-2-specific TCRs that had been generated with the MIRA antigen-specificity platform. Breadth was defined as the fraction of unique TCRs that were SARS-CoV-2-associated, and depth was defined as the fraction of total T cells that were SARS-CoV-2-associated. Using the MIRA data, each spike-specific TCR was mapped to the spike region that the TCR reacts to and placed in a CD4 or CD8 class. Log10-transformed breadth and depth values were compared by one-way ANOVA with Sidak's multiple comparisons tests. TCRdb re-hosts the immuneACCESS table, in-frame sequences only. Its copies lack some clones; in the studies checked, an unresolved V gene accounts for under half of them, and the cause for the rest is not known. The V and J calls and clone size were taken over from that table, and D and trimming were inferred from the DNA. Within this sample are roughly 93,000 clones, with around 86% of them counted one time only. Jointly, the top ten make up about 6% of the sample.

Inclusive of the bounding cysteine and phenylalanine, the CDR3 is 15 residues long. Here the CDR3 DNA is all that survives: 45 bases in frame from base 1. V is trimmed back by 1 base and J by 0 bases, and the junction contains 0 bases that no gene match accounts for. Per the germline V gene (reference sequence), LNHDA is the CDR1 and SQIVND is the CDR2. The material was peripheral blood, obtained on day 0 of AZD1222 vaccination. The sequence joins TRBV19 to TRBJ2-7; 10 bases in the junction line up with TRBD1. The receptor's source is an adult in good health. The base sequence is TGTGCCAGTAGTATAGGGACAGGGGGCTCCTACGAGCAGTACTTC. It codes for CASSIGTGGSYEQYF.